The rows below give T cell receptor beta chains drawn from one sample of a study of cytomegalovirus exposure and HLA in healthy donors. This table comes from immunoSEQ multiplex PCR, and its TCRdb copy is limited to in-frame clones, with some not included. The profile shows around 300,000 clones, roughly 87% of them singletons. Material for sequencing was PBMCs. These TCRs come from a woman aged 25 to 39 in good health and CMV-seropositive. Each CDR3 is given with its conserved first and last residue. The order of the fields is clone size, V gene, J gene, D gene, CDR3 DNA, CDR3 protein. A D gene is named only where the DNA matches it firmly. Not all rows give a size; the values are once, few, many and, for expanded clones, a class.

size: -; V: TRBV29-1; J: TRBJ1-2; D: -; DNA: TGCAGCGTTGCACGGTACTATGGCTACACCTTC; CDR3: CSVARYYGYTF
size: -; V: TRBV5-1; J: TRBJ1-5; D: -; DNA: TGCGCCAGCCCCCGGGGGGGATGGGATCAGCCCCAGCATTTT; CDR3: CASPRGGWDQPQHF
size: -; V: TRBV5-4; J: TRBJ2-3; D: TRBD2; DNA: TGTGCCAGCAGCCCCTTATCGGGACTAATGAGCACAGATACGCAGTATTTT; CDR3: CASSPLSGLMSTDTQYF
size: -; V: TRBV30; J: TRBJ1-5; D: -; DNA: TGTGCCTGGAGCAATAGGATTCAGCCCCAGCATTTT; CDR3: CAWSNRIQPQHF
size: -; V: TRBV9; J: TRBJ2-3; D: -; DNA: TGTGCCAGCAGTTATGGCACAGATACGCAGTATTTT; CDR3: CASSYGTDTQYF
size: -; V: TRBV11-3; J: TRBJ2-7; D: -; DNA: TGTGCCAGCATGTCCCCTTGGGACTACGAGCAGTACTTC; CDR3: CASMSPWDYEQYF
size: -; V: TRBV5-4; J: TRBJ2-5; D: -; DNA: TGTGCCAGCAGCATACCAGGGGTGGGGGAGACCCAGTACTTC; CDR3: CASSIPGVGETQYF
size: -; V: TRBV18; J: TRBJ1-2; D: TRBD1; DNA: TGTGCCAGCTCACCACCGGACAGGCACCCCTATGGCTACACCTTC; CDR3: CASSPPDRHPYGYTF
size: -; V: TRBV5-1; J: TRBJ1-4; D: TRBD1; DNA: TGCGCCAGCAGTTCCGAACAGGGGCCTGCAACTAATGAAAAACTGTTTTTT; CDR3: CASSSEQGPATNEKLFF
size: -; V: TRBV19; J: TRBJ1-2; D: -; DNA: TGTGCCAGCCAGGACAGACCCTTAGGCTACACCTTC; CDR3: CASQDRPLGYTF
size: -; V: TRBV7-9; J: TRBJ2-7; D: TRBD1; DNA: TGTGCCAGCAGCTTAGCCCCAAGGGGGCGTTACGAGCAGTACTTC; CDR3: CASSLAPRGRYEQYF
size: -; V: TRBV7-2; J: TRBJ2-7; D: TRBD1; DNA: TGTGCCAGCAGCCTGACTACATGGGACAGAGGAAGCTACGAGCAGTACTTC; CDR3: CASSLTTWDRGSYEQYF
size: -; V: TRBV7-9; J: TRBJ1-6; D: -; DNA: TGTGCCAGCAGCTCAGAAGAAGGTGGCTCCTATAATTCACCCCTCCACTTT; CDR3: CASSSEEGGSYNSPLHF
size: -; V: TRBV7-2; J: TRBJ1-2; D: -; DNA: TGTGCCAGCAGCTTAGTGGCGTCTGGCTACACCTTC; CDR3: CASSLVASGYTF
size: few; V: TRBV6-4; J: TRBJ2-2; D: -; DNA: TGTGCCAGCAGTGACTCGAAAGCCGGGGAGCTGTTTTTT; CDR3: CASSDSKAGELFF
size: once; V: TRBV19; J: TRBJ2-2; D: TRBD1; DNA: TGTGCCAGTAGGCGACCGGGACAGGCGAACACCGGGGAGCTGTTTTTT; CDR3: CASRRPGQANTGELFF
size: -; V: TRBV25-1; J: TRBJ2-2; D: TRBD2; DNA: TGTGCCAGCAGTGCCGGACTAGCTCCGCCCCGGGAGCTGTTTTTT; CDR3: CASSAGLAPPRELFF
size: once; V: TRBV11-2; J: TRBJ1-5; D: -; DNA: TGTGCCAGCAGCTCCAGGTGGGATCAGCCCCAGCATTTT; CDR3: CASSSRWDQPQHF
size: -; V: TRBV11-2; J: TRBJ1-2; D: TRBD1; DNA: TGTGCCAGCAGCCCCACACAGGGGGACTATGGCTACACCTTC; CDR3: CASSPTQGDYGYTF
size: -; V: TRBV6-1; J: TRBJ2-7; D: -; DNA: TGTGCCAGCAGTGCCATCTCCTACGAGCAGTACTTC; CDR3: CASSAISYEQYF
size: -; V: TRBV25-1; J: TRBJ1-2; D: TRBD1; DNA: TGTGCCAGCAGTGGGACGGGACAGCATGGCTACACCTTC; CDR3: CASSGTGQHGYTF
size: few; V: TRBV4-2; J: TRBJ2-7; D: -; DNA: TGTGCCAGCAGCCAAGGGACAGCCTCCTACGAGCAGTACTTC; CDR3: CASSQGTASYEQYF
size: -; V: TRBV9; J: TRBJ1-2; D: TRBD1; DNA: TGTGCCAGCAGCGTAGAGCCGGACAGGAACTATGGCTACACCTTC; CDR3: CASSVEPDRNYGYTF
size: -; V: TRBV11-2; J: TRBJ2-1; D: -; DNA: TGTGCCAGCAGCTTACGCGGGACGGTGAAGGTGAAGAATGAGCAGTTCTTC; CDR3: CASSLRGTVKVKNEQFF